This T cell receptor beta chain was obtained from a study of blood T cell repertoires in COVID-19. Study-wide context: The cDNA or gDNA used as material had been derived from T cells, B-cell-depleted T cells, or PBMCs.

Germline lookup yields CDR1 SQVTM and CDR2 ANQGSEA. CDR3 length: 12 residues. V shed 6 bases and J shed 1 base, with 9 bases lying between them. As processed by the authors: Cell counts per sample came from amplifying reference gene primers. TCRdb's copy holds only in-frame clones and misses some; the assay was immunoSEQ multiplex PCR. Clone size and the V and J calls come from that table; the DNA yielded D and trimming. Of under 45,000 clones detected, just under 85% appear once; the ten largest clones hold 14%. The gene calls are TRBV29-1 and TRBJ1-2; D perhaps matches TRBD1 (6 bases). This sequence was found in a human donor in a cohort sampled during active COVID-19. Sequencing was done on a sample of peripheral blood. CDR3 sequence: CSVYRVNYGYTF. The DNA for the CDR3 is TGCAGCGTATACAGGGTTAACTATGGCTACACCTTC.